These T cell receptor beta chains were read from a single sample in a study of regulatory T cells in long-lasting Graves disease. TCRdb processed the multiplex PCR reads anew with MiXCR; each CDR3 protein has one entry. The sample contains about 470,000 distinct CDR3 sequences, 20% to 25% of which appear only once. The material sequenced was peripheral blood mononuclear cells (PBMCs), taken when the disease was refractory, from a patient treated with antithyroid drugs. These receptors were obtained from a female donor with Graves disease. Both conserved end residues are trimmed from each CDR3. The order of the fields is J gene, clone size, V gene, CDR3 protein. Some rows have no size entry. The others give once, few or many, or a class for an expanded clone.

j_call: TRBJ2-4; clone_size: many; v_call: TRBV7-9; cdr3_aa: ASSFSYGGHGNIQY
j_call: TRBJ2-7; clone_size: many; v_call: TRBV6-1; cdr3_aa: ASRERGELTYEQY
j_call: TRBJ2-7; clone_size: many; v_call: TRBV3-1; cdr3_aa: ASSQVAGVGGEQY
j_call: TRBJ1-6; clone_size: many; v_call: TRBV12-3/TRBV12-4; cdr3_aa: ASSLRPPSPLH
j_call: TRBJ2-5; clone_size: many; v_call: TRBV7-2; cdr3_aa: ASTPADSLVIETQY
j_call: TRBJ1-5; clone_size: many; v_call: TRBV12-3/TRBV12-4; cdr3_aa: ASSSSHQPQH
j_call: TRBJ2-5; clone_size: few; v_call: TRBV29-1; cdr3_aa: SVEVKTQY
j_call: TRBJ2-7; clone_size: -; v_call: TRBV19; cdr3_aa: ASSLASQPYEQY
j_call: TRBJ1-2; clone_size: -; v_call: TRBV9; cdr3_aa: ASSAYVGRGGICYGYT
j_call: TRBJ2-7; clone_size: -; v_call: TRBV3-1; cdr3_aa: ASSQGVAGLSAEQY
j_call: TRBJ2-7; clone_size: few; v_call: TRBV14; cdr3_aa: ASSKVAGGYEQY
j_call: TRBJ1-5; clone_size: few; v_call: TRBV28; cdr3_aa: ASYPGQGPSSNQPQH
j_call: TRBJ2-2; clone_size: -; v_call: TRBV7-9; cdr3_aa: ASSTQGWNTGELF
j_call: TRBJ2-5; clone_size: many; v_call: TRBV20-1; cdr3_aa: SARDLAGLASKTQY
j_call: TRBJ1-6; clone_size: many; v_call: TRBV30; cdr3_aa: AWSPGPENSPLH
j_call: TRBJ1-1; clone_size: few; v_call: TRBV20-1; cdr3_aa: SARNRNTEAF
j_call: TRBJ1-2; clone_size: many; v_call: TRBV7-2; cdr3_aa: ASSLDWDRRLEGYGYT
j_call: TRBJ2-7; clone_size: -; v_call: TRBV20-1; cdr3_aa: SPLPGRHPYEQY
j_call: TRBJ1-5; clone_size: few; v_call: TRBV2; cdr3_aa: ASRISGTGTYNQPQH
j_call: TRBJ2-7; clone_size: many; v_call: TRBV28; cdr3_aa: ASSLGDFSYEQY
j_call: TRBJ2-1; clone_size: few; v_call: TRBV28; cdr3_aa: ASSIMGGYNEQF
j_call: TRBJ2-2; clone_size: few; v_call: TRBV7-2; cdr3_aa: ASSLGLLGVHTGELF
j_call: TRBJ2-1; clone_size: -; v_call: TRBV20-1; cdr3_aa: SARGVLAGVVNEQF
j_call: TRBJ2-7; clone_size: -; v_call: TRBV24-1; cdr3_aa: ATSDSGLGAYEQY
j_call: TRBJ1-3; clone_size: -; v_call: TRBV9; cdr3_aa: ASSQRQAYSGNTIY